The 10 T cell receptor beta chains below were found in one sample sequenced in a study of beta chain features in type 1 diabetes. Sequenced material consisted of expressed TCRB transcripts (all of the isolated RNA was reverse transcribed). Data came from immunoSEQ multiplex PCR; TCRdb stores just in-frame clones and leaves some out. The repertoire holds 250,000 or so clones, about 63% seen once, with 0.053% in the top ten. The specimen was naive CD4+ T cells from blood. These receptors were obtained from a man aged 25 to 40 in good health.

V gene TRBV7-9 combines with J gene TRBJ2-1, with a tentative D call TRBD1 (5 bases). The CDR3 spans 16 residues. Germline CDR1 is SEHNR and CDR2 is FQNEAQ (reference sequence). V was pared by 6 bases and J by 2 bases, with 17 bases between. The CDR3 DNA reads TGTGCCAGCAGTCTGTTGCAGGGTCGGACCTACAATGAGCAGTTCTTC. It is translated as CASSLLQGRTYNEQFF.

The chain joins TRBV29-1 to TRBJ2-3; D is possibly TRBD1 (5 bases). This CDR3 is built from 17 residues. Deletions cut 7 bases from V and 0 bases from J, with 23 bases between. Germline V gene sequence: CDR1 SQVTM, CDR2 ANQGSEA. The CDR3 here is CSASRQGKATSTDTQYF. CDR3 DNA: TGCAGCGCCTCTCGGCAGGGCAAGGCCACGAGCACAGATACGCAGTATTTT.

The genes are TRBV6-5 and TRBJ2-7, with 9 positions matching TRBD2. The V and J ends lost 10 bases and 6 bases, in that order; junction bases with no gene match: 10. The CDR3 totals 13 residues. The V gene's germline CDR1 is MNHEY and CDR2 SVGAGI. CDR3 residues: CATLAGAGFEQYF. As DNA, the CDR3 is TGTGCCACCTTAGCGGGAGCGGGGTTCGAGCAGTACTTC.

This clone was observed a few times. The rearrangement uses TRBV29-1 and TRBJ2-1; 7 bases map to TRBD1. The germline V gene has CDR1 SQVTM and CDR2 ANQGSEA. The J segment lost 4 bases and the V segment lost 6 bases, leaving 6 bases of the junction unmatched. The CDR3 spans 13 residues. CDR3: CSVYRDRYNEQFF. DNA of the CDR3: TGCAGCGTGTACAGGGACAGATACAATGAGCAGTTCTTC.

A few counts support this clone. The chain couples TRBV30 to TRBJ2-5, with D tentatively TRBD1 (5 bases). The V gene lost 2 bases and the J gene lost 2 bases, with 6 bases spanning the gap. This CDR3 comprises 12 residues. CDR1 is GTSNPN, CDR2 SVGIG, per germline (reference sequence). The CDR3 here is CAWSRTQETQYF. The CDR3 DNA reads TGTGCCTGGAGTAGGACACAAGAGACCCAGTACTTC.

The gene calls are TRBV7-9 and TRBJ2-2, with 9 bases aligning to TRBD2. The CDR3 runs to 16 residues. The V and J ends lost 5 bases and 8 bases, in that order; junction bases with no gene match: 12. Germline lookup yields CDR1 SEHNR and CDR2 FQNEAQ (reference sequence). This CDR3 is CASSQQRGARLGELFF. The CDR3, as DNA: TGTGCCAGCAGCCAACAGCGGGGGGCCCGACTAGGGGAGCTGTTTTTT.

The chain links TRBV29-1 to TRBJ2-3; D unclear. Per the germline V gene, CDR1 is SQVTM and CDR2 is ANQGSEA. Deletions cut 6 bases from V and 2 bases from J, with 12 bases between. The CDR3 extends over 13 amino acids. CDR3 nucleotides: TGCAGCGTCGCCTCCCGGTACACAGATACGCAGTATTTT. It is translated as CSVASRYTDTQYF.

The chain recombines TRBV27 with TRBJ2-3, with D possibly matching TRBD1 (5 bases). The CDR3 consists of 15 residues. V shed 2 bases and J shed 2 bases, with 11 bases lying between them. Germline assignment: CDR1 MNHEY and CDR2 SMNVEV (reference sequence). CDR3 nucleotides: TGTGCCAGCAGTTTAGACAGTCTTTACACAGATACGCAGTATTTT. It codes for CASSLDSLYTDTQYF.

This clone was picked up a small number of times. The chain employs TRBV25-1 and TRBJ2-1; D remains ambiguous. The V gene's germline CDR1 is MGHDK and CDR2 SYGVNS. The V and J ends lost 4 bases and 2 bases respectively, with 0 bases between them. This CDR3 region has 11 residues. CDR3 sequence (DNA): TGTGCCAGCAGTGCCTACAATGAGCAGTTCTTC. This sequence encodes CASSAYNEQFF.

This chain uses TRBV29-1 with TRBJ2-1; 7 bases line up with TRBD1. There are 13 residues in the CDR3. The V gene end was trimmed by 7 bases and the J gene end by 6 bases; junction bases not matched to a gene: 9. Germline-derived CDR1 and CDR2 are SQVTM and ANQGSEA. This chain's CDR3 is CSASAQGVNEQFF. DNA of the CDR3: TGCAGCGCCTCCGCGCAGGGGGTCAATGAGCAGTTCTTC.